By frequency, the clone carrying this T cell receptor beta chain is medium-sized (0.01 to 0.1%). The antigen remains undetermined. TRB amplification used approximately 270 ng of peripheral blood genomic DNA. This sample was taken from a study of T cell clusters in autoimmune cytopenias. TRB was amplified by touch-down multiplex PCR, primer pools A and B combined. No DNA is given; TCRdb re-called the multiplex PCR reads and lists each CDR3 protein once. The specimen's table records 6,000 to 7,000 distinct CDR3 sequences. Study-wide points: Physiological T cell clusters of healthy donors were apparently absent in primary autoimmune cytopenia patients. The T cell clusters came from computational analysis alone and lack functional validation.

Germline values: CDR1 LNHDA, CDR2 SQIVND (reference sequence). The CDR3 has 14 residues. This sample also belongs to another study, concerning T cell repertoires in aging, cancer and after chemotherapy. This second study notes: Donors were grouped into six age bands spanning 30 or younger through 70 or older. Healthy donor repertoires were recorded over several months to years and showed clear clonal overlap.

This sequence was found in a human donor in good health. The genes are TRBV19 and TRBJ2-3; TCRdb outputs TRBD1, but without DNA this stays unchecked. Sequencing was done on a sample of peripheral blood. This chain's CDR3 is CASTGTASTDTQYF.